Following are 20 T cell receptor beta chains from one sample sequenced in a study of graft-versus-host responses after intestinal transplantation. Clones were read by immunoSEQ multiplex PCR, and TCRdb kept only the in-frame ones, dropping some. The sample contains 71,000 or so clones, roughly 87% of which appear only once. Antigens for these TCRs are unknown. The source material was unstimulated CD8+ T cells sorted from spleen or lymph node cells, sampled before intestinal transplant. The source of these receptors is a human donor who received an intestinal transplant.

In nucleotides, the CDR3 is TGTGCCAGCAGCCCCCCAGGGGAGGAAAAACTGTTTTTT. It is translated as CASSPPGEEKLFF. The J gene is TRBJ1-4, the V gene TRBV13, with D tentatively TRBD1 (6 bases). The CDR3 totals 13 residues. CDR1 and CDR2 (germline): PRHDT, FYEKMQ (reference sequence). With 5 bases removed from V and 8 bases from J, the gap between germline ends came to 12 bases. Complete variable domain (other parts from reference TRBV13 and TRBJ1-4): AAGVIQSPRHLIKEKRETATLKCYPIPRHDTVYWYQQGPGQDPQFLISFYEKMQSDKGSIPDRFSAQQFSDYHSELNMSSLELGDSALYFCASSPPGEEKLFFGSGTQLSVL.

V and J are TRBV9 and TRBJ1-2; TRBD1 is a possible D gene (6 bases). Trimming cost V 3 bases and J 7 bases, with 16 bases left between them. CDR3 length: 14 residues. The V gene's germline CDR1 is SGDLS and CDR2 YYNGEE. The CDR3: CASSGAGTSGGYTF. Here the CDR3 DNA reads TGTGCCAGCAGCGGCGCCGGGACATCGGGTGGCTACACCTTC. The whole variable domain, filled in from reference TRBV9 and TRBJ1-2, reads DSGVTQTPKHLITATGQRVTLRCSPRSGDLSVYWYQQSLDQGLQFLIQYYNGEERAKGNILERFSAQQFPDLHSELNLSSLELGDSALYFCASSGAGTSGGYTFGSGTRLTVV.

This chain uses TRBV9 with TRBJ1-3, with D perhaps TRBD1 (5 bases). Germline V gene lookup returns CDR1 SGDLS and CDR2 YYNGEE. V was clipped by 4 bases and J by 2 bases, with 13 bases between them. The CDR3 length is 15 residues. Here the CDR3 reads CASSPGGGAGNTIYF. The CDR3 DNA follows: TGTGCCAGCAGCCCCGGGGGGGGAGCTGGAAACACCATATATTTT.

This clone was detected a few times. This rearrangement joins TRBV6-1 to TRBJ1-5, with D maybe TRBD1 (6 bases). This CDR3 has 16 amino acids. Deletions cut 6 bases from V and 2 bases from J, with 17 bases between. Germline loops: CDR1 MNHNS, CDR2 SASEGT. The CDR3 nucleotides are TGTGCCAGCAGCGAATTTCCGGACAGACGCAATCAGCCCCAGCATTTT. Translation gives CASSEFPDRRNQPQHF.

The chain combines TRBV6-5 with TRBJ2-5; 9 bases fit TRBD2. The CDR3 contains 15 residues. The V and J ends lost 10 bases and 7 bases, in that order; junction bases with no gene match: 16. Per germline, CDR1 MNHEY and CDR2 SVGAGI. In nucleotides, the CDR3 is TGTGCCACCATCGCGGCGGGGGGGGCGAGTTCGACCCAGTACTTC. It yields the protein CATIAAGGASSTQYF.

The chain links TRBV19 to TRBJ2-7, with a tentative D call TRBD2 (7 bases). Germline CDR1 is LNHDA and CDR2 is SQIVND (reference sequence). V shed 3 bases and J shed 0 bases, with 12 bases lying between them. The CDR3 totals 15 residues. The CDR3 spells CASSMGGGSSYEQYF. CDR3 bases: TGTGCCAGTAGTATGGGAGGGGGGAGCTCCTACGAGCAGTACTTC.

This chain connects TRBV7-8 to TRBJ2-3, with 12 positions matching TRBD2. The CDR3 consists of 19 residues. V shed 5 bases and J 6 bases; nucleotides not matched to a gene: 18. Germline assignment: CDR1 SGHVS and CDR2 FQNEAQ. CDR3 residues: CASSLPRRTSGAHGDTQYF. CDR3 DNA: TGTGCCAGCAGCCTCCCACGCCGGACTAGCGGGGCCCACGGGGATACGCAGTATTTT.

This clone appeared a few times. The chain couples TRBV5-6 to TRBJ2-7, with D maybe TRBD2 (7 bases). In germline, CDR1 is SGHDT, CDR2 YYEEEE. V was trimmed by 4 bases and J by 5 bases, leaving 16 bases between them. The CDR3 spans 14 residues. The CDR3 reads CASSPRGPRDEQYF. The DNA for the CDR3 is TGTGCCAGCAGCCCGCGGGGGCCGAGGGACGAGCAGTACTTC.

The CDR3 DNA follows: TGCGCCAGCAGCCAAGAGCGACAAAACTCTGGAAACACCATATATTTT. Amino acids: CASSQERQNSGNTIYF. This chain connects TRBV4-1 to TRBJ1-3; no definite D call. CDR1 is MGHRA, CDR2 YSYEKL, per germline. Between the trimmed V and J ends, which lost 0 bases and 0 bases, there was a span of 9 bases. The CDR3 runs 16 residues.

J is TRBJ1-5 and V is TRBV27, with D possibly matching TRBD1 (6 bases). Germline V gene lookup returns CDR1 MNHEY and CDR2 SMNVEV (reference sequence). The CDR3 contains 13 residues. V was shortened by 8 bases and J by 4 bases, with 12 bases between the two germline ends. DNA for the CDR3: TGTGCCAGCCAACAGGGTGGGAATCAGCCCCAGCATTTT. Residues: CASQQGGNQPQHF.

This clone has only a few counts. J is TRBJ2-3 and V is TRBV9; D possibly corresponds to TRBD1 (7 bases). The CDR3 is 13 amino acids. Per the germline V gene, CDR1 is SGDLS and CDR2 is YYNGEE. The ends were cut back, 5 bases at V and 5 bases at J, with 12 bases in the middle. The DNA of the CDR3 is TGTGCCAGCAGGGAGGGGGCAGGAGATACGCAGTATTTT. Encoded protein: CASREGAGDTQYF.

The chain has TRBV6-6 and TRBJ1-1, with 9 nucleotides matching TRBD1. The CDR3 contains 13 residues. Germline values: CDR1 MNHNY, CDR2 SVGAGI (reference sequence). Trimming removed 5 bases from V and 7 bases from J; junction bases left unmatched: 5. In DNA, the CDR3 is TGTGCCAGCAGTCCGCCGGGACAGGGTGAAGCTTTCTTT. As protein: CASSPPGQGEAFF.

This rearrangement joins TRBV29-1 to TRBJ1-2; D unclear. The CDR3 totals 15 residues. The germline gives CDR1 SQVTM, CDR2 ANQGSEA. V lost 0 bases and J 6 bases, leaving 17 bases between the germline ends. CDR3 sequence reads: CSVEEVPGSLDGYTF. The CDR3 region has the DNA TGCAGCGTTGAAGAGGTCCCAGGCTCCCTCGATGGCTACACCTTC.

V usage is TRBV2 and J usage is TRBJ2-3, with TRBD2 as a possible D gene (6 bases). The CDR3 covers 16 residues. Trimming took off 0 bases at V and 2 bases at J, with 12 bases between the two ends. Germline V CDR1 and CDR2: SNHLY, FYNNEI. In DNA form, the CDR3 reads TGTGCCAGCAGTGAAGCGCTGGGGGGAGTCACAGATACGCAGTATTTT. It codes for CASSEALGGVTDTQYF.

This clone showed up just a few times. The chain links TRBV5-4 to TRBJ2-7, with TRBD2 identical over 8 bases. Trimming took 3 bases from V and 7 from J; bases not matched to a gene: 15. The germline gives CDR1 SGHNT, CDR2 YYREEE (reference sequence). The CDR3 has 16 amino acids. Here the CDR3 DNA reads TGTGCCAGCAGCTCGGAAGCGGGGGTCGCGGTAAGGGAGCAGTACTTC. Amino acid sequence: CASSSEAGVAVREQYF. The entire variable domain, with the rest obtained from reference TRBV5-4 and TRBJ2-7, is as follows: ETGVTQSPTHLIKTRGQQVTLRCSSQSGHNTVSWYQQALGQGPQFIFQYYREEENGRGNFPPRFSGLQFPNYSSELNVNALELDDSALYLCASSSEAGVAVREQYFGPGTRLTVT.

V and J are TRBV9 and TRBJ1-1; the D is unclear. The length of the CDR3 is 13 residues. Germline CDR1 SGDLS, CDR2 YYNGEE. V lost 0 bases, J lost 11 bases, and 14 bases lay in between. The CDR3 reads CASSVEDSQGAFF. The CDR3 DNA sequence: TGTGCCAGCAGCGTAGAGGACTCCCAAGGCGCTTTCTTT.

The CDR3 here is CASSSRVGLRREKLFF. The CDR3, as DNA: TGTGCCAGCAGCAGCCGGGTTGGCCTTCGGCGGGAAAAACTGTTTTTT. The rearrangement uses TRBV5-6 and TRBJ1-4; D gene uncertain. The ends were cut back, 4 bases at V and 8 bases at J, with 21 bases in the middle. Looked up from germline, CDR1 is SGHDT and CDR2 is YYEEEE. The CDR3 is made up of 16 amino acids.

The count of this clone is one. CDR3 loop: CATWGPMGEQFF. In DNA form, the CDR3 reads TGTGCCACCTGGGGCCCCATGGGTGAGCAGTTCTTC. This chain connects TRBV27 to TRBJ2-1, with D tentatively TRBD1 (5 bases). This CDR3 is built from 12 residues. Per the germline V gene, CDR1 is MNHEY and CDR2 is SMNVEV (reference sequence). The germline V and J ends were trimmed by 10 bases and 9 bases, with 16 bases remaining between them.

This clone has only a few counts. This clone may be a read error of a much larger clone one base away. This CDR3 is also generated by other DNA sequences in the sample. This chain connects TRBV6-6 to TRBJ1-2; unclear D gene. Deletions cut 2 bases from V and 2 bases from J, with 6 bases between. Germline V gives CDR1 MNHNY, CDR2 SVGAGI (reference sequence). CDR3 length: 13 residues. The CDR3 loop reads CASSYEGNYGYTF. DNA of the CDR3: TGTGCCAGCAGTTACGAGGGAAACTATGGCTACACCTTC.

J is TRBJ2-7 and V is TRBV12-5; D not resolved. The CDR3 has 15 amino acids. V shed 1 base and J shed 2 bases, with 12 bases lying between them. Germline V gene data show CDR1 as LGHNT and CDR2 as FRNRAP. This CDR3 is CASGLELQQTYEQYF. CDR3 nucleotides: TGTGCTAGTGGTTTGGAGTTACAACAAACCTACGAGCAGTACTTC.